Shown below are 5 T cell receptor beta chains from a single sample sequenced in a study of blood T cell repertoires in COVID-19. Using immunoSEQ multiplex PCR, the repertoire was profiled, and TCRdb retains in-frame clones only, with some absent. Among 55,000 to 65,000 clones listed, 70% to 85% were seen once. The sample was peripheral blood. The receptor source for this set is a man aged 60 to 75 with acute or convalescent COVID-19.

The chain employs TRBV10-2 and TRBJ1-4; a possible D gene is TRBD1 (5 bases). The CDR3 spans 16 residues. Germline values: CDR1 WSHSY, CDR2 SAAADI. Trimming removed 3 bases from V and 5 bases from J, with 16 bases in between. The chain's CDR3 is CASSDHSAGNNEKLFF. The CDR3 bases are TGCGCCAGCAGTGATCATTCGGCAGGGAACAATGAAAAACTGTTTTTT.

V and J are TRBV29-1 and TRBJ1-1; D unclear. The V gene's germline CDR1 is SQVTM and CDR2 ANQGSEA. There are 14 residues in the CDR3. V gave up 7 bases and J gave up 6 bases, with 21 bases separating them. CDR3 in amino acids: CSASHSLEAAEAFF. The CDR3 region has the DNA TGCAGCGCCTCACACTCCCTCGAGGCGGCTGAAGCTTTCTTT.

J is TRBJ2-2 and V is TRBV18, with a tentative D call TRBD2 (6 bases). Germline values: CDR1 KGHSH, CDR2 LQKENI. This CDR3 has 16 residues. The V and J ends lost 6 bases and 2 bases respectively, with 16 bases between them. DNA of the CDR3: TGTGCCAGCTCCCTGCTCGGAGGGACCAACACCGGGGAGCTGTTTTTT. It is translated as CASSLLGGTNTGELFF.

The CDR3 coding sequence is TGTGCCAGCAGCAGGGTAGCTGACACTGAAGCTTTCTTT. It codes for CASSRVADTEAFF. The V call is TRBV6-5, the J call TRBJ1-1; D possibly corresponds to TRBD1 (5 bases). The germline V gene encodes CDR1 MNHEY and CDR2 SVGAGI. Between the trimmed V and J ends, which lost 6 bases and 3 bases, there was a span of 11 bases. The CDR3 runs 13 residues.

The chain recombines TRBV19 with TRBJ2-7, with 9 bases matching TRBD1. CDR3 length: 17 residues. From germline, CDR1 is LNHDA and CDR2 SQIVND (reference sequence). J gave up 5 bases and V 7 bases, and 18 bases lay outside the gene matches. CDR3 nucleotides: TGTGCCAGTATCCCGTACCGGGACAGGGCAACGGGAAACGAGCAGTACTTC. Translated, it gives CASIPYRDRATGNEQYF.